The clone carrying this T cell receptor beta chain was seen more than once but under ten times. These data belong to a study of blood T cell repertoires in COVID-19. About the research overall: From T cells, B-cell-depleted T cells, or PBMCs came the material, which was cDNA or gDNA.

This CDR3 has 17 residues. The germline gives CDR1 SGHTA, CDR2 FQGTGA. After removal of 10 bases from V and 3 bases from J, the junction contained 17 bases not matched to a gene. Clones were read by immunoSEQ multiplex PCR, and TCRdb kept only the in-frame ones, dropping some. The table lists fewer than 200,000 clones, roughly four fifths of them singletons. The sample consisted of peripheral blood. The chain uses TRBV7-3 and TRBJ1-1; TRBD1 matches 10 bases. The receptor's source is a woman aged 70-85 years with COVID-19, enrolled during active disease. The CDR3 here is CATILGPTGGWDTEAFF. CDR3 coding DNA: TGTGCCACCATCTTGGGGCCGACAGGGGGCTGGGACACTGAAGCTTTCTTT.